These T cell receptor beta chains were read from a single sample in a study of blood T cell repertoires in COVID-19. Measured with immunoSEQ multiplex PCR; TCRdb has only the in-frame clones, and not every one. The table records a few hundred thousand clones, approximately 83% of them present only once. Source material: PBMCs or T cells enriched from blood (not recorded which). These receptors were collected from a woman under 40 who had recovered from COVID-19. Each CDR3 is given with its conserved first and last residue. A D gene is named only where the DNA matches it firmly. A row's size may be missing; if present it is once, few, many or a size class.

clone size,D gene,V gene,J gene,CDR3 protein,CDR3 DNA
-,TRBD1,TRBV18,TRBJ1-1,CASSPKSGQDPEAFF,TGTGCCAGCTCACCAAAATCGGGACAGGACCCTGAAGCTTTCTTT
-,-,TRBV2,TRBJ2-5,CASSERVLETQYF,TGTGCCAGCAGTGAGAGGGTTCTCGAGACCCAGTACTTC
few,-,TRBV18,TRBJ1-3,CASSPGAPTSGNTIYF,TGTGCCAGCTCACCGGGGGCACCAACCTCTGGAAACACCATATATTTT
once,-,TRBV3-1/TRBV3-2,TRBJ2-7,CASSQGTLVREQYF,TGTGCCAGCAGCCAAGGAACCCTAGTGCGCGAGCAGTACTTC
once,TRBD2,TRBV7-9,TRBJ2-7,CASSPGGGLYEQYF,TGTGCCAGCAGCCCCGGGGGGGGGCTCTACGAGCAGTACTTC
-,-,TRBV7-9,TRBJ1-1,CASSLGGGRHTEAFF,TGTGCCAGCAGCTTAGGCGGGGGAAGGCACACTGAAGCTTTCTTT
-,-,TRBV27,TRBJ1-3,CASSVTGYSGNTIYF,TGTGCCAGCAGTGTCACAGGATACTCTGGAAACACCATATATTTT
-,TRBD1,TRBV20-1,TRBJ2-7,CSASRGTGGSEQYF,TGCAGTGCTAGTAGAGGGACAGGGGGCTCCGAGCAGTACTTC
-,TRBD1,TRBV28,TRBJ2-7,CASSSDRVVSYEQYF,TGTGCCAGCAGTTCGGACAGGGTCGTATCCTACGAGCAGTACTTC
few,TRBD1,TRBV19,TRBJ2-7,CASSMPRTGTSYEQYF,TGTGCCAGTAGTATGCCCAGGACAGGGACGTCCTACGAGCAGTACTTC
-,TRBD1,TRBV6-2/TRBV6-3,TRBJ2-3,CASSYLRQGAMNTDTQYF,TGTGCCAGCAGTTACCTAAGACAGGGGGCTATGAACACAGATACGCAGTATTTT
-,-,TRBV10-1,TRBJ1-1,CASSLDSENTEAFF,TGCGCCAGCAGTCTGGACTCCGAGAACACTGAAGCTTTCTTT
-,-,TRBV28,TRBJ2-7,CASSLDSDPYEQYF,TGTGCCAGCAGTTTAGATAGCGATCCCTACGAGCAGTACTTC
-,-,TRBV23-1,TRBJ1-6,CASSLMNHPVITPLHF,TGCGCCAGCAGCCTAATGAACCATCCTGTTATTACACCCCTCCACTTT
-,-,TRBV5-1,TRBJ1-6,CASSDGQRIYNSPLHF,TGCGCCAGCAGTGACGGACAGAGGATCTATAATTCACCCCTCCACTTT
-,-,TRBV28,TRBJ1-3,CASSLPNSGNTIYF,TGTGCCAGCAGTTTACCTAACTCTGGAAACACCATATATTTT
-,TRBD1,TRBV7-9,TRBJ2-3,CASSPQRGQGITDTQYF,TGTGCCAGCAGCCCCCAGCGGGGACAGGGAATCACAGATACGCAGTATTTT
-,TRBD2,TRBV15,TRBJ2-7,CATSRDRTSGDYEQYF,TGTGCCACCAGCAGGGATAGGACTAGCGGCGACTACGAGCAGTACTTC
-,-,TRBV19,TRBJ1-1,CASKENGDTEAFF,TGTGCCAGTAAAGAGAACGGGGACACTGAAGCTTTCTTT
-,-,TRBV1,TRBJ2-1,CTSSGRRGPYNEQFF,TGCACCAGCAGCGGCCGGAGGGGCCCCTACAATGAGCAGTTCTTC
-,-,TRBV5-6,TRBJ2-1,CASTLRAYNEQFF,TGTGCCAGCACCCTGAGGGCCTACAATGAGCAGTTCTTC
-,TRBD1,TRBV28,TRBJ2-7,CASSSTGGLNEQYF,TGTGCCAGCAGTTCTACAGGGGGCTTGAACGAGCAGTACTTC
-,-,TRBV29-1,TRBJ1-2,CSVMTAMHYGYTF,TGCAGCGTTATGACAGCAATGCACTATGGCTACACCTTC
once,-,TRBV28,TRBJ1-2,CASSFGDTPSYTF,TGTGCCAGCAGCTTTGGGGACACCCCCAGCTACACCTTC
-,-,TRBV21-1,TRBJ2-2,CAPGRGVCTGELFF,TGTGCCCCGGGGAGGGGGGTATGTACCGGGGAGCTGTTTTTT
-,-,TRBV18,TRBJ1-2,CASSHEQGFSYGYTF,TGTGCCAGCTCACACGAACAGGGTTTTAGCTATGGCTACACCTTC
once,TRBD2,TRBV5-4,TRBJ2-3,CASSRGGVDKRTDTQYF,TGTGCCAGCTCCCGGGGGGGAGTAGACAAACGCACAGATACGCAGTATTTT
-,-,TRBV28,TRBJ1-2,CASSLSSGPSYGYTF,TGTGCCAGCAGTTTATCCTCAGGGCCCTCCTATGGCTACACCTTC
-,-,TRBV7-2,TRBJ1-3,CASRLGVGTGNTIYF,TGTGCCAGCAGGCTAGGGGTGGGGACTGGAAACACCATATATTTT
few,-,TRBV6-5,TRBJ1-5,CASSSAGEYNQPQHF,TGTGCCAGCAGTTCGGCAGGGGAGTACAATCAGCCCCAGCATTTT
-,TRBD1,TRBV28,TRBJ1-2,CASSLWDRGSGYTF,TGTGCCAGCAGTTTATGGGACAGGGGAAGCGGCTACACCTTC
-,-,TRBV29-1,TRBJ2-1,CSVGGNEQFF,TGCAGCGTTGGCGGCAATGAGCAGTTCTTC
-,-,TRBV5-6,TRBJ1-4,CASSTTGNEKLFF,TGTGCCAGCAGCACAACAGGGAATGAAAAACTGTTTTTT
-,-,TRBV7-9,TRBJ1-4,CASSGRGWAHEKLFF,TGTGCCAGCAGCGGCAGGGGTTGGGCCCATGAAAAACTGTTTTTT
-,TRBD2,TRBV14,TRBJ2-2,CASSQANPLAGGHTGELFF,TGTGCCAGCAGCCAAGCCAATCCACTAGCGGGGGGCCACACCGGGGAGCTGTTTTTT
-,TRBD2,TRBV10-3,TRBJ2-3,CAILSAGGQDTQYF,TGTGCCATCCTTTCCGCGGGAGGGCAAGATACGCAGTATTTT
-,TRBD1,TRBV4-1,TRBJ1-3,CASSQGLGTGRFSGNTIYF,TGCGCCAGCAGCCAAGGGCTCGGGACAGGGAGGTTTTCTGGAAACACCATATATTTT
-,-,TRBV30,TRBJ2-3,CAWGFQARLTDTQYF,TGTGCCTGGGGTTTTCAAGCGAGACTCACAGATACGCAGTATTTT
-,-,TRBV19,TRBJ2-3,CASSNPLRGAGIVTDTQYF,TGTGCCAGTAGTAACCCGCTCCGGGGGGCGGGTATTGTCACAGATACGCAGTATTTT
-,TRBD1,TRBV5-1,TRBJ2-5,CASSWAGTGYRETQYF,TGCGCCAGCAGCTGGGCCGGGACAGGGTATAGGGAGACCCAGTACTTC
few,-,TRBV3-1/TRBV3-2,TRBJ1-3,CASSQDGGSGNTIYF,TGTGCCAGCAGTCAAGACGGAGGCTCTGGAAACACCATATATTTT
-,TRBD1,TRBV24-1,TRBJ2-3,CATSDSVPGQGVPRQYF,TGTGCCACCAGTGACTCTGTCCCGGGACAGGGGGTTCCTAGGCAGTATTTT
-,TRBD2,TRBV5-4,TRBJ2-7,CASSITGTSGYEQYF,TGTGCCAGCAGCATAACCGGGACTAGTGGCTACGAGCAGTACTTC
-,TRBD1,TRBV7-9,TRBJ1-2,CASTHQNRGRVGNYGYTF,TGTGCCAGCACCCACCAAAACAGGGGGCGAGTCGGTAACTATGGCTACACCTTC
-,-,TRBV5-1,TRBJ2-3,CASSLGGPPDTQYF,TGCGCCAGCAGCTTGGGTGGGCCGCCAGATACGCAGTATTTT
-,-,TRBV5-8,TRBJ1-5,CASSIHREWDQPQHF,TGTGCCAGCAGCATCCACAGGGAATGGGATCAGCCCCAGCATTTT
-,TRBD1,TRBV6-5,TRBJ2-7,CASSPGDRDHEQYF,TGTGCCAGCAGTCCAGGGGACAGGGACCACGAGCAGTACTTC
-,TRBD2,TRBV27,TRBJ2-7,CASSLTGGNYEQYF,TGTGCCAGCAGTTTAACGGGAGGGAACTACGAGCAGTACTTC
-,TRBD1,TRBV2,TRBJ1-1,CASSLYRQGATEAFF,TGTGCCAGCAGTCTATACCGACAGGGGGCCACTGAAGCTTTCTTT
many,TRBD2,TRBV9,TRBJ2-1,CASSAKREGLGNEQFF,TGTGCCAGCAGTGCAAAGCGGGAGGGCCTGGGCAATGAGCAGTTCTTC
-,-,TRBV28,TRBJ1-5,CASSAAGRFGNQPQHF,TGTGCCAGCAGCGCTGCAGGGCGGTTCGGCAATCAGCCCCAGCATTTT
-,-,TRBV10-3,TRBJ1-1,CAITGQTNTEAFF,TGTGCCATCACTGGACAAACGAACACTGAAGCTTTCTTT
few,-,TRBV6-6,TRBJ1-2,CASSYRQSLEGYTF,TGTGCCAGCAGTTACCGACAGTCTCTTGAGGGCTACACCTTC
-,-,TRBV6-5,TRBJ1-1,CASSESKRKAFF,TGTGCCAGCAGCGAGTCTAAGAGGAAAGCTTTCTTT
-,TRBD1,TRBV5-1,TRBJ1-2,CASSLAYQGARGYTF,TGCGCCAGCAGCTTGGCCTATCAGGGGGCGCGTGGCTACACCTTC